These 7 T cell receptor beta chains were sequenced from one sample in a study of graft-versus-host responses after intestinal transplantation (dated by TCRdb to about 2021). Library creation used the immunoSEQ multiplex PCR assay. The clones in this table, taken by TCRdb from immuneACCESS, are in-frame only. Not every clone is retained; where verified, under half of the shortfall comes from an unresolved V gene, and the cause of the rest is unknown. Counted in this sample were under 85,000 clones; 85% to 95% of them appeared once. The ten most abundant clones make up less than 0.65% of the sample. For these receptors, no antigen is known. Reading the label with the study, this specimen's time point is: cells obtained before transplantation from donor or recipient. The source was unstimulated CD8+ T cells sorted from spleen or lymph node cells, collected before intestinal transplant. These TCRs come from a human donor who received an intestinal transplant.

The chain carries TRBV27 and TRBJ2-1; D possibly corresponds to TRBD1 (6 bases). The CDR3 is made up of 14 amino acids. Germline assignment: CDR1 MNHEY and CDR2 SMNVEV (reference sequence). V dropped 4 bases and J dropped 4 bases, with 11 bases sitting between them. The CDR3 loop is CASSWGLRYNEQFF. CDR3 sequence (DNA): TGTGCCAGCAGTTGGGGGCTAAGGTACAATGAGCAGTTCTTC.

This rearrangement joins TRBV10-1 to TRBJ2-1; D gene unclear. V was cut by 5 bases and J by 2 bases, with 10 bases left in between. The germline V gene has CDR1 WNHNN and CDR2 SYGVQD (reference sequence). There are 14 residues in the CDR3. CDR3 residues: CASSSSPTYNEQFF. DNA of the CDR3: TGCGCCAGCAGTTCGTCTCCAACCTACAATGAGCAGTTCTTC.

J is TRBJ2-1 and V is TRBV5-6; D may match TRBD1 or TRBD2 (5 bases each). Per the germline V gene, CDR1 is SGHDT and CDR2 is YYEEEE. Trimming pared 4 bases from V and 4 bases from J, leaving 18 bases between. The CDR3 covers 16 residues. The CDR3: CASSGSPGRPYNEQFF. In DNA, the CDR3 is TGTGCCAGCAGCGGGTCCCCGGGACGACCGTACAATGAGCAGTTCTTC. The complete variable domain, with remaining parts taken from reference TRBV5-6 and TRBJ2-1, reads DAGVTQSPTHLIKTRGQQVTLRCSPKSGHDTVSWYQQALGQGPQFIFQYYEEEERQRGNFPDRFSGHQFPNYSSELNVNALLLGDSALYLCASSGSPGRPYNEQFFGPGTRLTVL.

This clone occurred once. The V call is TRBV25-1, the J call TRBJ2-1; TRBD2 is a possible D gene (5 bases). The CDR3 loop spans 16 amino acids. V was trimmed by 1 base and J by 9 bases, leaving 19 bases between them. CDR1 and CDR2 (germline): MGHDK, SYGVNS. This CDR3 reads CASSESDYPVGSEQFF. Written as DNA, the CDR3 is TGTGCCAGCAGTGAATCAGACTACCCCGTTGGCAGTGAGCAGTTCTTC.

V usage is TRBV6-5 and J usage is TRBJ1-1, with D tentatively TRBD1 (6 bases). Deletions cut 5 bases from V and 3 bases from J, with 13 bases between. In germline, CDR1 is MNHEY, CDR2 SVGAGI. The CDR3 is 14 amino acids. CDR3 in amino acids: CASSDLPGDTEAFF. DNA of the CDR3: TGTGCCAGCAGTGACCTGCCAGGGGACACTGAAGCTTTCTTT.

The chain combines TRBV30 with TRBJ1-5, with D possibly TRBD1 on 6 matching bases. Looked up from germline, CDR1 is GTSNPN and CDR2 is SVGIG (reference sequence). V shed 2 bases and J shed 4 bases, with 15 bases lying between them. This CDR3 region has 15 residues. The CDR3, as DNA: TGTGCCTGGAGTAAGCCCAGGGGAAATAATCAGCCCCAGCATTTT. Amino acid sequence: CAWSKPRGNNQPQHF.

The rearrangement links TRBV29-1 to TRBJ2-6; D gene unclear. Trimming took off 5 bases at V and 0 bases at J, with 5 bases between the two ends. Germline lookup yields CDR1 SQVTM and CDR2 ANQGSEA. The CDR3 is 13 residues long. The CDR3 loop reads CSVFPSGANVLTF. CDR3 sequence (DNA): TGCAGCGTTTTCCCCTCTGGGGCCAACGTCCTGACTTTC.